The 18 T cell receptor beta chains listed next were all sequenced from one sample in a study of blood T cell repertoires in COVID-19. Measured with immunoSEQ multiplex PCR; TCRdb has only the in-frame clones, and not every one. The sample contains about 62,000 clones, over 75% of which appear only once. Sequenced: peripheral blood. The receptors stem from a woman in her sixties with COVID-19, enrolled during active disease.

The chain recombines TRBV28 with TRBJ1-2; 12 bases are a match to TRBD1. V trimming: 6 bases; J trimming: 2 bases; junction bases outside the gene matches: 4. Germline V gives CDR1 MDHEN, CDR2 SYDVKM. The CDR3 is 15 residues long. The CDR3 loop reads CASRGTGGRNYGYTF. CDR3 sequence (DNA): TGTGCCAGCAGAGGGACAGGGGGCCGGAACTATGGCTACACCTTC.

CDR3: CASSRETFSNEQFF. CDR3 DNA sequence: TGTGCCAGCAGTCGGGAGACCTTCTCCAATGAGCAGTTCTTC. The chain employs TRBV7-2 and TRBJ2-1; the D gene is possibly TRBD2 (6 bases). Between the trimmed V and J ends, which lost 6 bases and 6 bases, there was a span of 15 bases. The CDR3 runs 14 residues. Germline assignment: CDR1 SGHTA and CDR2 FQGNSA. Using reference TRBV7-2 and TRBJ2-1 for the parts outside the CDR3, the full variable domain is GAGVSQSPSNKVTEKGKDVELRCDPISGHTALYWYRQSLGQGLEFLIYFQGNSAPDKSGLPSDRFSAERTGGSVSTLTIQRTQQEDSAVYLCASSRETFSNEQFFGPGTRLTVL.

The chain links TRBV9 to TRBJ2-1; 10 bases agree with TRBD2. The germline V gene encodes CDR1 SGDLS and CDR2 YYNGEE. V trimming: 0 bases; J trimming: 7 bases; junction bases outside the gene matches: 4. This CDR3 is built from 15 residues. CDR3 residues: CASSVAASGSNEQFF. The CDR3 coding sequence is TGTGCCAGCAGCGTAGCGGCTAGCGGGAGTAATGAGCAGTTCTTC.

The chain uses TRBV4-2 and TRBJ2-7; 9 positions match TRBD1. CDR1 is LGHNA and CDR2 is YNFKEQ in the germline V gene. V lost 1 base, J lost 2 bases, and 3 bases stayed unmatched. The CDR3 spans 15 residues. The CDR3 sequence is CASSQGRTGAYEQYF. CDR3 nucleotides: TGTGCCAGCAGCCAAGGTCGGACAGGGGCCTACGAGCAGTACTTC.

This clone has only one observation. The rearrangement uses TRBV4-1 and TRBJ1-1, with D possibly being TRBD1 (6 bases). V was cut by 6 bases and J by 2 bases, with 13 bases left in between. The germline CDR1 and CDR2 sequences are MGHRA and YSYEKL. This CDR3 is 14 amino acids long. CDR3 amino acids: CASRPQGSNTEAFF. The CDR3 coding sequence is TGCGCCAGCAGGCCTCAGGGGTCCAACACTGAAGCTTTCTTT.

The CDR3 here is CAISGRTGEGYTF. CDR3 in DNA: TGTGCCATCAGTGGGAGGACAGGGGAAGGCTACACCTTC. The chain uses TRBV10-3 and TRBJ1-2, with 9 bases matching TRBD1. V was clipped by 4 bases and J by 8 bases; unmatched bases: 5. This CDR3 is built from 13 residues. CDR1 and CDR2 from the germline V gene are ENHRY and SYGVKD.

This chain connects TRBV5-1 to TRBJ1-2, with TRBD1 identical over 7 bases. The germline V gene has CDR1 SGHRS and CDR2 YFSETQ. Trimming at V came to 4 bases and at J to 8 bases, leaving 11 bases not matched to a gene. The CDR3 sequence is 14 residues long. The CDR3 DNA is TGCGCCAGCAGCGGCAGACAGGGACGTGGAGGCTACACCTTC. Its protein product is CASSGRQGRGGYTF.

This clone was detected only a few times. V gene TRBV6-4 combines with J gene TRBJ2-3; 10 nucleotides match TRBD1. Germline V gene data show CDR1 as MRHNA and CDR2 as SNTAGT. Trimming took 3 bases from V and 4 from J; bases not matched to a gene: 7. The CDR3 covers 16 residues. CDR3 nucleotides: TGTGCCAGCAGTGAGACCGGGACAGGGGAGCCAGATACGCAGTATTTT. Its protein is CASSETGTGEPDTQYF.

The gene calls are TRBV6-2 or TRBV6-3 and TRBJ2-1; 8 bases agree with TRBD2. The CDR3 is made up of 16 amino acids. Germline V gives CDR1 MNHEY, CDR2 SVGEGT. The V and J ends lost 4 bases and 2 bases, in that order; junction bases with no gene match: 7. CDR3: CASSLIAGLTYNEQFF. In nucleotides, the CDR3 is TGTGCCAGCAGTTTAATAGCGGGACTAACCTACAATGAGCAGTTCTTC.

V gene TRBV4-1 combines with J gene TRBJ2-7, with 8 bases that match TRBD1. Germline loops: CDR1 MGHRA, CDR2 YSYEKL. V lost 1 base and J lost 4; bases outside the gene matches: 0. This CDR3 comprises 13 residues. CDR3 sequence: CASSQGTGYEQYF. DNA of the CDR3: TGCGCCAGCAGCCAAGGGACAGGGTACGAGCAGTACTTC.

V and J are TRBV5-1 and TRBJ1-2, with unresolved D. CDR1 and CDR2 from the germline V gene are SGHRS and YFSETQ. Trimming took 0 bases from V and 8 from J, leaving 11 bases between them. This CDR3 spans 13 amino acids. CDR3 region: CASSLAGSAGYTF. The CDR3 region has the DNA TGCGCCAGCAGCTTGGCGGGGTCGGCCGGCTACACCTTC.

The rearrangement links TRBV28 to TRBJ1-1; possible D gene TRBD1, 6 bases. V was pared by 2 bases and J by 5 bases, with 6 bases between. The CDR3 extends over 12 amino acids. Germline loops: CDR1 MDHEN, CDR2 SYDVKM. The CDR3, as DNA: TGTGCCAGCAGTTTAGACAGGACTGAAGCTTTCTTT. Translation gives CASSLDRTEAFF.

This chain uses TRBV28 with TRBJ1-5; perhaps TRBD1 as D (5 bases). The CDR3 contains 17 residues. Germline V gives CDR1 MDHEN, CDR2 SYDVKM. V shed 4 bases and J shed 3 bases, with 19 bases lying between them. CDR3 DNA sequence: TGTGCCAGCAGTTCAATGGGGGGGGACCGAATCAATCAGCCCCAGCATTTT. It specifies CASSSMGGDRINQPQHF.

Regarding this clone: The junction does not match germline at one end; this may be a read error. This chain uses TRBV5-1 with TRBJ2-3; a possible D gene is TRBD2 (5 bases). The CDR3 sequence is 18 residues long. The V gene's germline CDR1 is SGHRS and CDR2 YFSETQ. This CDR3 is CASAFYDGGPGRSGGSHF. The CDR3 nucleotides read TGCGCCAGCGCTTTCTATGATGGAGGCCCCGGGCGGAGCGGTGGATCGCATTTT.

This clone occurred once. The rearrangement links TRBV7-9 to TRBJ1-2; 9 bases are a match to TRBD1. This CDR3 has 14 amino acids. J gave up 4 bases and V 5 bases, and 5 bases lay outside the gene matches. The germline CDR1 and CDR2 sequences are SEHNR and FQNEAQ (reference sequence). CDR3 loop: CASSTQGAGYGYTF. As DNA, the CDR3 is TGTGCCAGCAGCACACAGGGGGCCGGCTATGGCTACACCTTC.

The gene calls are TRBV19 and TRBJ1-5; maybe TRBD1 (6 bases). Germline V gives CDR1 LNHDA, CDR2 SQIVND (reference sequence). The CDR3 length is 13 residues. Trimming took off 3 bases at V and 8 bases at J, with 11 bases between the two ends. CDR3 residues: CASSIKGVKPQHF. The CDR3 bases are TGTGCCAGTAGTATCAAGGGGGTTAAGCCCCAGCATTTT.

Only one count was recorded for this clone. The rearrangement joins TRBV7-2 to TRBJ2-3; 11 bases match TRBD2. Germline CDR1 is SGHTA and CDR2 is FQGNSA. CDR3 length equals 16 residues. The junction had 8 bases not matched to a gene; V was cut back by 5 bases and J by 4 bases. Here the CDR3 reads CASSPRLAGSADTQYF. The CDR3 DNA sequence: TGTGCCAGCAGCCCCCGACTAGCGGGAAGCGCAGATACGCAGTATTTT.

The chain carries TRBV10-3 and TRBJ1-1; TRBD1 is a possible D gene (6 bases). Trimming removed 4 bases from V and 1 base from J, with 10 bases in between. Per the germline V gene, CDR1 is ENHRY and CDR2 is SYGVKD. The CDR3 is made up of 14 amino acids. The CDR3 sequence: CAISVQGSNTEAFF. CDR3 in DNA: TGTGCCATCAGTGTACAGGGATCGAACACTGAAGCTTTCTTT.